The clone carrying this T cell receptor beta chain was seen a single time. Its antigen is still unknown. This record belongs to a study of early stage breast cancer tumors. The overall study: ER+/PR+/HER2- status applied to about 70% of the 16 invasive breast tumors. Study findings and constraints: Tumors had approximately 2.4-fold higher T cell density than normal breast.

There are 15 residues in the CDR3. Germline CDR1 reads SGHRS; CDR2 reads YFSETQ. The junction had 12 bases not matched to a gene; V was cut back by 5 bases and J by 5 bases. The table came from immunoSEQ multiplex PCR; TCRdb's copy has only in-frame clones and leaves some out. The data contain 25,000 to 30,000 clones, roughly 55% of them singletons. V and J are TRBV5-1 and TRBJ2-5; 7 nucleotides line up with TRBD2. Material for sequencing was breast tumor tissue. This clonotype originated in a person aged 45 to 59 with breast cancer. Here the CDR3 DNA reads TGCGCCAGCAGACAACAGGCGGGGGAATGGGAGACCCAGTACTTC. This sequence encodes CASRQQAGEWETQYF.